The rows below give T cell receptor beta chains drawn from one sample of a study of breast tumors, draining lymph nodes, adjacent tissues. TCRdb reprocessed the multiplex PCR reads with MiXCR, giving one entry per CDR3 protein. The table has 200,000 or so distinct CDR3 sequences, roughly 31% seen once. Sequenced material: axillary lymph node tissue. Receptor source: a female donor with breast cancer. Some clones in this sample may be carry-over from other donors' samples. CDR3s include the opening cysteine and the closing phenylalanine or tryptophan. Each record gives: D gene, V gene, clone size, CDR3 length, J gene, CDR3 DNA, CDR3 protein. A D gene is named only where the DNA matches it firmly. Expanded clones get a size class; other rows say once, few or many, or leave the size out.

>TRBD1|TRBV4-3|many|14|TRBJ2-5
TGCGCCAGCAGCCAAGGACAGGGAGAAGAGACCCAGTACTTC
CASSQGQGEETQYF
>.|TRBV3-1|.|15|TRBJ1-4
TGTGCCAGCAGCCAAGTGGGGGCCCTTAATGAAAAACTGTTTTTT
CASSQVGALNEKLFF
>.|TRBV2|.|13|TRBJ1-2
TGTGCCAGCAGACCGACTAGCCCCTACGGCTACACCTTC
CASRPTSPYGYTF
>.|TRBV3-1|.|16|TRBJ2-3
TGCGCCAGCAGCCAAACTGGAAGGTACTGGGGAGATACGCAGTATTTT
CASSQTGRYWGDTQYF
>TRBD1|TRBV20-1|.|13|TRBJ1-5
TGCAGTGCCCGGGACAGTAGCAATCAGCCCCAGCATTTT
CSARDSSNQPQHF
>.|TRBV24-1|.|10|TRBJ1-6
TGTGCCACCAGTGATTCCCTACTGAATTTT
CATSDSLLNF
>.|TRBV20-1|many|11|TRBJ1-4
TGCAGTTTTCGGTTCAATGAAAAACTGTTTTTT
CSFRFNEKLFF
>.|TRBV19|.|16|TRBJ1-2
TGTGCCAGTAGTATTGGGAGGGATCGGCGCCTCTCTGGAAACACCTTC
CASSIGRDRRLSGNTF
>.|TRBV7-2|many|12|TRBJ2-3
TGTGCCAGCAGCTTCCCCGCAGATACGCAGTATTTT
CASSFPADTQYF
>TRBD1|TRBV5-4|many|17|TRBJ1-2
TGTGCCAGCAGCCGGAAGGGGACAGGGGGCTCCAGTATCGGCTACACCTTC
CASSRKGTGGSSIGYTF
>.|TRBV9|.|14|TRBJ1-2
TGTGCCAGCAGCCCATCCACAGGGAGGTATGGCTACACCTTC
CASSPSTGRYGYTF
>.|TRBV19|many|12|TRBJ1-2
TGTGCCAGTAGTATAGCTGAGTATGGCTACACCTTC
CASSIAEYGYTF
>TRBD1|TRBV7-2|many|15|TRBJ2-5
TGTGCCAGCAGCTTAAGACAGGGTGCGCTGGGGACCCAGTACTTC
CASSLRQGALGTQYF
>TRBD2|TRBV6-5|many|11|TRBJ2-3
TGTGCCAGCGGGGGGGAAGATACGCAGTATTTT
CASGGEDTQYF
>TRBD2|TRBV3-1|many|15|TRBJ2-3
TGTGCCAGCAGCCCCAAGCGGGGGCCCACAGATACGCAGTATTTT
CASSPKRGPTDTQYF
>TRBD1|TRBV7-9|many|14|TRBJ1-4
TGTGCCAGCAGCGTAGGACAGGATGGTGAAAAACTGTTTTTT
CASSVGQDGEKLFF
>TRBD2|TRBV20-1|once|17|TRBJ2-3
TGCAGTGCTAGAGACCCCAGCCGGGACGGGGGGTCGTATACGCAGTATTTT
CSARDPSRDGGSYTQYF
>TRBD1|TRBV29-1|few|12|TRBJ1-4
TGCAGCGCCCGGACAGGGGATGAAAAACTGTTTTTT
CSARTGDEKLFF
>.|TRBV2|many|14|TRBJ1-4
TGTGCCAGCAGTGTAGGCAGGGGAAATGAAAAACTGTTTTTT
CASSVGRGNEKLFF
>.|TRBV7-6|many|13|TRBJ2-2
TGTGCCAGCAGCTTTTTGAGAGGCGGGGAGCTGTTTTTT
CASSFLRGGELFF
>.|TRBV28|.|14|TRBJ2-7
TGTGCCAGCAGAACATACACGATTTCCTACGAGCAGTACTTC
CASRTYTISYEQYF
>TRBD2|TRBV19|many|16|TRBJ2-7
TGTGCCAGTTCCGGACTAGCGGGGGATCCTCCCTACGAGCAGTACTTC
CASSGLAGDPPYEQYF
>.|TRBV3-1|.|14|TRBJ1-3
TGTGCCAGCAGCCACGTCCGGATTCGAAACACCATATGTTTT
CASSHVRIRNTICF
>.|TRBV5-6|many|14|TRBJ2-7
TGTGCCAGCAGACTATGGGATCCTAACTACGAGCAGTACTTC
CASRLWDPNYEQYF
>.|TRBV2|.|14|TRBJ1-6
TGTGCCAGCAGTCGACAGGACACTAATTCACCCCTCCACTTT
CASSRQDTNSPLHF
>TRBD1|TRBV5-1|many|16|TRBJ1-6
TGCGCCAGCAGCTTACCGGACAGGGGAAATAATTCACCCCTCCACTTT
CASSLPDRGNNSPLHF
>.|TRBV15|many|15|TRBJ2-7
TGTGCCACCAGCGTCATAAGGGGACTCTCCTACGAGCAGTACTTC
CATSVIRGLSYEQYF
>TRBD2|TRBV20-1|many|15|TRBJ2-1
TGCAGTGCTAGAGATACTAGCGGGAGGATAAATGAGCAGTTCTTC
CSARDTSGRINEQFF
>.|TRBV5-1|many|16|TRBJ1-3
TGCGCCAGCAGCTTGGGGGGGACGAGCTCTGGAAACACCATATATTTT
CASSLGGTSSGNTIYF
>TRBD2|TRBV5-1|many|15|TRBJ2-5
TGCGCCAGCAGCTTAGCGGGAGGGCCTCAAGAGACCCAGTACTTC
CASSLAGGPQETQYF
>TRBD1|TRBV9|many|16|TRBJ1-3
TGTGCCAGCAGCCCGCGACAGGGATTCTCTGGAAACACCATATATTTT
CASSPRQGFSGNTIYF
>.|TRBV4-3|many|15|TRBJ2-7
TGCGCCAGCAGCCAAGAATCGGCAGGGAACTACGAGCAGTACTTC
CASSQESAGNYEQYF
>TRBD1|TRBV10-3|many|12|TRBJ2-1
TGTGCCATCAGTAACAGGGGAAACGAGCAGTTCTTC
CAISNRGNEQFF
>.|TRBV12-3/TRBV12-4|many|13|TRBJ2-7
TGTGCCAGCAGTTTTAGGGTACCCTACGAGCAGTACTTC
CASSFRVPYEQYF
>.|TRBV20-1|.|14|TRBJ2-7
TGCAGTGCTAGTCCCGGGTCCGGAGGGTCCAAGCAGTACTTC
CSASPGSGGSKQYF
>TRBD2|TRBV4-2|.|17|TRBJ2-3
TGTGCCAGCAGCCAAGATATTAAGCGGGGGGGCACAGATACGCAGTATTTT
CASSQDIKRGGTDTQYF
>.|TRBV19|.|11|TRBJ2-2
TGTGCCAGTAGTAGTCACGGGGAGCTGTTTTTT
CASSSHGELFF
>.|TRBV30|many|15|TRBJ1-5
TGTGCCTGGAGTCGAGGGGGGGAGGGCAATCAGCCCCAGCATTTT
CAWSRGGEGNQPQHF
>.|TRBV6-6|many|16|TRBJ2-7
TGTGCCACCTGGCCGGGCGCCCCCTCTAGCTCCTACGAGCAGTACTTC
CATWPGAPSSSYEQYF
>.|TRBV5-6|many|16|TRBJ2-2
TGTGCCAGCAGCTTGGCCGGTGGGGCGAACACCGGGGAGCTGTTTTTT
CASSLAGGANTGELFF
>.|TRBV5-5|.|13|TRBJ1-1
TGTGCCAGCAGCTTTGGGATGAACACTGAAGCTTTCTTT
CASSFGMNTEAFF
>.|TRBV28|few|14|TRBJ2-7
TGTGCCAGCACCTCTGGAGGGGTCCGAGGGGAGCAGTACTTC
CASTSGGVRGEQYF
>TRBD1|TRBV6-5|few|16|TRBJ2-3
TGTGCCAGCAGTCACCGCGGGACAGGGGGCTCAGATACGCAGTATTTT
CASSHRGTGGSDTQYF
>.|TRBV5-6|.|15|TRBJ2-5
TGTGCCAGAAGCTTGGGGCGAGGGGCCCAAGAGACCCAGTACTTC
CARSLGRGAQETQYF
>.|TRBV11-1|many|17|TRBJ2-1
TGTGCCAGCAGCTATAGGGGGTTAGCGGTGGGATACGATGAGCAGTTCTTC
CASSYRGLAVGYDEQFF
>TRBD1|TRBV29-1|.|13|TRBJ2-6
TGCAGCGTTCTGGGGACAGGGGACAACGTCCTGACTTTC
CSVLGTGDNVLTF
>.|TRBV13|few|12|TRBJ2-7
TGTGCCAGCAGCTTAGTTAATAACGAGCAGTACTTC
CASSLVNNEQYF
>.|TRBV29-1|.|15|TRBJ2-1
TGCGGCGTGGAAGGACAGGAGGGTCCCTACAATGAGCAGTTCTTC
CGVEGQEGPYNEQFF
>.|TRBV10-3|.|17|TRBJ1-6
TGTGCCATCAGTGAACGTAGGCCAAGCTCCTATAATTCACCCCTCCACTTT
CAISERRPSSYNSPLHF
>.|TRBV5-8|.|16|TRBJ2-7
TGTGCCAGCAGCTTGGTGGGGGCCGGGGAGGAGGGCGAGCAGTACTTC
CASSLVGAGEEGEQYF
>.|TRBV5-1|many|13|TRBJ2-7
TGCGCCAGCAGCTTGGGGGGGGACCTCAGGCAGTACTTC
CASSLGGDLRQYF
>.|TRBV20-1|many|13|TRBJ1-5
TGCAGTGCTACCCCGGGGAACGATCAGCCCCAGCATTTT
CSATPGNDQPQHF
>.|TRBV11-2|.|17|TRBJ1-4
TGTGCCAGCAGCTTAGTGGGGGGGGTGACGACTAATGAAAAACTGTTTTTT
CASSLVGGVTTNEKLFF
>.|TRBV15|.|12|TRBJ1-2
TGTGCCACCTCGAAAAGTTTCTATGGCTACACCTTC
CATSKSFYGYTF
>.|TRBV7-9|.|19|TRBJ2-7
.
CASSFYICSARGRQGAQYF
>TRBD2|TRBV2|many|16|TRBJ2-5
TGTGCCAGCAGTCCCCCACTAGCGGGGGGCCAAGAGACCCAGTACTTC
CASSPPLAGGQETQYF